This T cell receptor (beta chain) was captured by sequencing in a study of T cell clonality in common variable immunodeficiency. The study, taken as a whole, reports: In common variable immunodeficiency, TCR beta chains reportedly carried fewer deletions and N-nucleotide insertions.

Assay: immunoSEQ multiplex PCR; the TCRdb copy retains only in-frame clones and omits some. The repertoire consists of about 20,000 clones, none detected only once. This clone has just a few counts. Its antigen is currently unknown. The sequenced material came from peripheral blood mononuclear cells. This TCR derives from a human donor with common variable immunodeficiency.

The part of the CDR3 DNA that was read is TGTGCCAGCAGCGCAGGGTTGCGCGAG. The encoded protein is CASSAGLRE. The CDR3 reads in full as CASSAGLREQYF. The J gene is TRBJ2-7, the V gene TRBV6-2 or TRBV6-3, with D tentatively TRBD1 (5 bases). The CDR3 is cut off 3 residues early in the read; its end comes from the germline J gene. Germline assignment: CDR1 MNHEY and CDR2 SVGEGT. This CDR3 is 12 amino acids long. V dropped 6 bases and J dropped 6 bases, with 12 bases sitting between them.